This TCR beta chain is from a study of blood T cell repertoires in COVID-19. Across the whole study: From the United States, Italy and Spain came samples of acute and convalescent COVID-19.

The CDR3 is made up of 16 amino acids. Germline V lookup: CDR1 SGDLS, CDR2 YYNGEE. V shed 3 bases and J shed 3 bases, with 15 bases lying between them. Only in-frame clones appear in the TCRdb table, and some are missing; sequencing was by immunoSEQ multiplex PCR. The sample holds almost 400,000 clones, around 89% seen once. Participants, about 18 to 95 years old, spanned under 30 US areas. Cohort assignment relied on participant-reported clinical history. This chain joins TRBV9 and TRBJ1-4; D possibly corresponds to TRBD1 (6 bases). Material for sequencing was PBMCs or T cells enriched from blood (not recorded which). This clonotype was sampled from a woman aged 25 to 39 with acute COVID-19. CDR3 in DNA: TGTGCCAGCAGCGGCATAGGGGGGGGAGCTAATGAAAAACTGTTTTTT. It specifies CASSGIGGGANEKLFF.